The 12 T cell receptor beta chains reported below all come from one sample, sequenced in a study of CD8 T cells in ankylosing spondylitis. TCRdb reprocessed the 5' RACE reads via MiXCR and lists one record per CDR3 protein. The table lists roughly 40,000 distinct CDR3 sequences, 16% of them singletons, with 45% in the top ten. Sequencing used blood. Receptor source: a male donor with ankylosing spondylitis or in good health (not recorded which).

This clonotype was observed a few times. The V gene is TRBV28, the J gene TRBJ1-5; 7 bases are shared with TRBD1. Germline CDR1 MDHEN, CDR2 SYDVKM. J gave up 1 base and V 6 bases, and 9 bases lay outside the gene matches. The CDR3 covers 16 residues. The CDR3 protein is CASRETGIRSNQPQHF. In nucleotides, the CDR3 is TGTGCCAGCAGGGAGACAGGGATCAGGAGCAATCAGCCCCAGCATTTT.

The rearrangement links TRBV15 to TRBJ2-7; the D gene is possibly TRBD2 (5 bases). The CDR3 runs 15 residues. Trimming took off 0 bases at V and 3 bases at J, with 12 bases between the two ends. Germline V gene lookup returns CDR1 LNHNV and CDR2 YYDKDF (reference sequence). In DNA form, the CDR3 reads TGTGCCACCAGCAGAGATTTGGCTAGCAACTACGAGCAGTACTTC. It yields the protein CATSRDLASNYEQYF.

V gene TRBV20-1 combines with J gene TRBJ1-1; TRBD1 is a possible D gene (5 bases). CDR1 DFQATT and CDR2 SNEGSKA come from the germline V gene (reference sequence). The CDR3 spans 15 residues. Deletions cut 0 bases from V and 0 bases from J, with 11 bases between. CDR3 sequence (DNA): TGCAGTGCTAGAGATTCAGGGTTAATGAACACTGAAGCTTTCTTT. This encodes CSARDSGLMNTEAFF.

This clonotype was observed a handful of times. The chain uses TRBV5-1 and TRBJ1-1; 8 nucleotides line up with TRBD1. The germline gives CDR1 SGHRS, CDR2 YFSETQ. CDR3 length: 14 amino acids. V dropped 0 bases and J dropped 6; count of bases not matched to a gene: 4. CDR3 in DNA: TGCGCCAGCAGCTTGGCACAGGGGGGCTCTGAAGCTTTCTTT. This translates into CASSLAQGGSEAFF.

This clonotype has more than one count but fewer than ten. The rearrangement uses TRBV2 and TRBJ2-2, with D possibly matching TRBD1 (7 bases). This CDR3 has 19 amino acids. Trimming removed 6 bases at V and 1 base at J, with 24 bases between. CDR1 is SNHLY and CDR2 is FYNNEI in the germline V gene. The CDR3 reads CASSYQGGSQGMNTGELFF. The DNA of the CDR3 is TGTGCCAGCAGCTACCAGGGGGGCTCCCAAGGGATGAACACCGGGGAGCTGTTTTTT.

This sequence joins TRBV3-1 and TRBJ2-2; tentative D call: TRBD1 (6 bases). The CDR3 contains 14 residues. Germline V lookup: CDR1 LGHDT, CDR2 YNNKEL (reference sequence). Trimming took off 5 bases at V and 3 bases at J, with 10 bases between the two ends. CDR3 in amino acids: CASSKGVDTGELFF. The CDR3 nucleotides are TGTGCCAGCAGCAAGGGGGTGGACACCGGGGAGCTGTTTTTT.

Only a few counts were recorded for this clonotype. The chain links TRBV5-6 to TRBJ2-1; D is ambiguous. Trimming pared 1 base from V and 5 bases from J, leaving 13 bases between. The CDR3 consists of 15 residues. Looked up from germline, CDR1 is SGHDT and CDR2 is YYEEEE. DNA for the CDR3: TGTGCCAGCAGCTTGAGTCCCCCTCTGGACAATGAGCAGTTCTTC. Its translation is CASSLSPPLDNEQFF.

This clonotype occurred many times. The genes are TRBV7-2 and TRBJ1-5; D remains ambiguous. Germline V gives CDR1 SGHTA, CDR2 FQGNSA. This CDR3 has 16 residues. With 5 bases removed from V and 2 bases from J, the gap between germline ends came to 16 bases. The CDR3 sequence: CASSPQAGSGNQPQHF. CDR3 nucleotides: TGTGCCAGCAGCCCCCAGGCGGGTTCAGGCAATCAGCCCCAGCATTTT.

This clonotype appeared a few times. The V and J genes are TRBV15 and TRBJ2-5; no definite D call. CDR1 is LNHNV, CDR2 YYDKDF, per germline (reference sequence). The germline V and J ends were trimmed by 0 bases and 5 bases, with 7 bases remaining between them. The CDR3 is 13 residues long. CDR3: CATSRDPRETQYF. The CDR3, as DNA: TGTGCCACCAGCAGAGATCCCCGGGAGACCCAGTACTTC. Filled out from reference TRBV15 and TRBJ2-5, the complete variable domain reads DAMVIQNPRYQVTQFGKPVTLSCSQTLNHNVMYWYQQKSSQAPKLLFHYYDKDFNNEADTPDNFQSRRPNTSFCFLDIRSPGLGDTAMYLCATSRDPRETQYFGPGTRLLVL.

V and J are TRBV12-3 or TRBV12-4 and TRBJ2-1; 7 positions agree with TRBD2. The V gene end was trimmed by 4 bases and the J gene end by 4 bases; junction bases not matched to a gene: 1. The CDR3 loop spans 13 amino acids. CDR3 sequence: CASSYSGYNEQFF. CDR3 nucleotide sequence: TGTGCCAGCAGTTATAGCGGGTACAATGAGCAGTTCTTC.

This clonotype occurred a few times. The CDR3 loop is CASRIQARNTEAFF. The CDR3 nucleotides read TGTGCCAGCAGGATCCAAGCAAGGAACACTGAAGCTTTCTTT. The chain carries TRBV2 and TRBJ1-1; D not certain. The CDR3 contains 14 residues. CDR1 is SNHLY, CDR2 FYNNEI, per germline. V was shortened by 6 bases and J by 1 base, with 12 bases between the two germline ends.

J is TRBJ2-1 and V is TRBV3-1; 10 nucleotides align to TRBD2. The CDR3 is made up of 18 amino acids. Germline loops: CDR1 LGHDT, CDR2 YNNKEL (reference sequence). V shed 1 base and J 0 bases; nucleotides not matched to a gene: 6. CDR3 DNA: TGTGCCAGCAGCCAAGTGCTTAGCGGGAGGCCCTCCTACAATGAGCAGTTCTTC. Translating it yields CASSQVLSGRPSYNEQFF.